The 15 T cell receptor beta chains in this list originate from one sample, sequenced in a study of T cells after yellow fever vaccination. TCRdb called the 5' RACE reads again in MiXCR, with one record for every CDR3 protein. The sample has 500,000 to 650,000 distinct CDR3 sequences, roughly a sixth seen once. Sequenced material: PBMCs, taken 5 to 6 days after the first yellow fever vaccination. Receptor source: a man aged 18 to 29 who received the YFV17D yellow fever vaccine.

This clonotype has ten or more counts. This sequence joins TRBV28 and TRBJ1-5; D is uncertain. Trimming removed 6 bases from V and 1 base from J, with 4 bases in between. The CDR3 covers 12 residues. Per germline, CDR1 MDHEN and CDR2 SYDVKM. In DNA form, the CDR3 reads TGTGCCAGCAGAGGGAGCAATCAGCCCCAGCATTTT. Protein product: CASRGSNQPQHF.

The chain links TRBV5-6 to TRBJ1-1; D ambiguous. CDR1 is SGHDT, CDR2 YYEEEE, per germline. CDR3 size: 13 residues. The germline V and J ends were trimmed by 1 base and 7 bases, with 11 bases remaining between them. DNA for the CDR3: TGTGCCAGCAGCTTGCCCTCCTCGGTTGAAGCTTTCTTT. Its protein product is CASSLPSSVEAFF.

This CDR3 reads CASSPTADPTEQYV. The CDR3 coding sequence is TGTGCCAGCAGCCCAACCGCGGACCCGACCGAGCAGTACGTC. J is TRBJ2-7 and V is TRBV7-2; D is unclear. The CDR3 is made up of 14 amino acids. Trimming stripped 5 bases from V and 6 bases from J, with 17 bases between. Germline CDR1 is SGHTA and CDR2 is FQGNSA.

The chain is built from TRBV2 and TRBJ2-7, with 9 positions matching TRBD1. The CDR3 is 13 residues long. The germline V gene encodes CDR1 SNHLY and CDR2 FYNNEI. As DNA, the CDR3 is TGTGCCAGCAGTGCCCATCCCGGGACAGGGTGGTGCGTC. It specifies CASSAHPGTGWCV.

The chain has TRBV6-1 and TRBJ1-1, with D possibly matching TRBD1 (5 bases). This CDR3 comprises 16 residues. Per the germline V gene, CDR1 is MNHNS and CDR2 is SASEGT. V lost 5 bases, J lost 3 bases, and 19 bases lay in between. CDR3 protein: CASSPRARRMDTEAFF. The CDR3 DNA reads TGTGCCAGCAGTCCCAGGGCCAGACGTATGGACACTGAAGCTTTCTTT.

This clonotype has a handful of counts. V usage is TRBV7-3 and J usage is TRBJ2-1; TRBD1 matches 7 bases. CDR3 size: 15 residues. V trimming: 6 bases; J trimming: 2 bases; junction bases outside the gene matches: 7. Germline loops: CDR1 SGHTA, CDR2 FQGTGA. CDR3 amino acids: CASRTSGQTYNEQFF. Here the CDR3 DNA reads TGTGCCAGCAGGACATCGGGACAGACCTACAATGAGCAGTTCTTC.

V usage is TRBV20-1 and J usage is TRBJ1-3, with no clear D. The CDR3 is 14 residues long. Germline CDR1 and CDR2: DFQATT and SNEGSKA (reference sequence). The V gene lost 0 bases and the J gene lost 2 bases, with 8 bases spanning the gap. The CDR3 nucleotides read TGCAGTGCTAGAGACCCAGGTGCTGGAAACACCATATATTTT. It codes for CSARDPGAGNTIYF.

The V call is TRBV20-1, the J call TRBJ2-2; D possibly corresponds to TRBD1 (5 bases). The V gene lost 3 bases and the J gene lost 7 bases, with 18 bases spanning the gap. Germline lookup yields CDR1 DFQATT and CDR2 SNEGSKA (reference sequence). CDR3 length: 15 residues. The CDR3 DNA reads as TGCAGTGCTAGCGAACAGGTTACCGTGGACGGGGAGCTGTTTTTT. It encodes CSASEQVTVDGELFF.

This clonotype has a handful of counts. The V and J genes are TRBV6-2 or TRBV6-3 and TRBJ2-7; D is ambiguous. CDR1 and CDR2 from the germline V gene are MNHEY and SVGEGT. V lost 8 bases and J 6 bases, leaving 14 bases between the germline ends. The CDR3 totals 12 residues. This chain's CDR3 is CASSNKIAEQYF. Written as DNA, the CDR3 is TGTGCCAGCTCCAACAAAATTGCCGAGCAGTACTTC.

The chain is built from TRBV5-1 and TRBJ2-7; D remains ambiguous. The CDR3 totals 14 residues. CDR1 and CDR2 (germline): SGHRS, YFSETQ. V was shortened by 5 bases and J by 0 bases, with 12 bases between the two germline ends. In nucleotides, the CDR3 is TGCGCCAGCAGATCTGTACCCAGCTCCTACGAGCAGTACGTC. Protein product: CASRSVPSSYEQYV.

This clonotype was detected a few times. The J gene is TRBJ2-4, the V gene TRBV9; perhaps TRBD1 as D (6 bases). Per the germline V gene, CDR1 is SGDLS and CDR2 is YYNGEE. The V end lost 3 bases, the J end lost 8 bases, and 15 bases lay between the germline ends. This CDR3 is 14 amino acids long. DNA of the CDR3: TGTGCCAGCAGCGACCCAGGGTCAGGGGACATTCAGTACTTC. Translation gives CASSDPGSGDIQYF. Full variable domain (rest looked up from reference TRBV9 and TRBJ2-4): DSGVTQTPKHLITATGQRVTLRCSPRSGDLSVYWYQQSLDQGLQFLIQYYNGEERAKGNILERFSAQQFPDLHSELNLSSLELGDSALYFCASSDPGSGDIQYFGAGTRLSVL.

The chain uses TRBV7-2 and TRBJ2-7, with D tentatively TRBD2 (7 bases). CDR1 and CDR2 (germline): SGHTA, FQGNSA. This CDR3 region has 14 residues. With 5 bases removed from V and 4 bases from J, the gap between germline ends came to 15 bases. CDR3 DNA sequence: TGTGCCAGCAGCCTCGATAGGGGGGGGTACGAGCAGTACTTC. Its translation is CASSLDRGGYEQYF. Full variable domain (missing parts from reference TRBV7-2 and TRBJ2-7): GAGVSQSPSNKVTEKGKDVELRCDPISGHTALYWYRQSLGQGLEFLIYFQGNSAPDKSGLPSDRFSAERTGGSVSTLTIQRTQQEDSAVYLCASSLDRGGYEQYFGPGTRLTVT.

The table lists this clonotype with a count of one. The chain links TRBV2 to TRBJ2-3, with D tentatively TRBD1 (5 bases). The CDR3 consists of 17 residues. The V gene lost 3 bases and the J gene lost 0 bases, with 16 bases spanning the gap. Germline V gives CDR1 SNHLY, CDR2 FYNNEI. The CDR3 sequence is CASSEMGRSFSTDTQYF. The CDR3 nucleotides are TGTGCCAGCAGTGAGATGGGGCGTAGCTTTAGCACAGATACGCAGTATTTT.

V usage is TRBV7-9 and J usage is TRBJ1-1, with 8 bases fitting TRBD1. Germline CDR1 SEHNR, CDR2 FQNEAQ (reference sequence). This CDR3 has 15 amino acids. V was clipped by 8 bases and J by 0 bases; unmatched bases: 8. For the CDR3, the DNA is TGTGCCAGCCGCGGTAGGACAGGGATGAACACTGAAGCTTTCTTT. Translated, it gives CASRGRTGMNTEAFF. Looking up the rest from reference TRBV7-9 and TRBJ1-1 gives the full variable domain: DTGVSQNPRHKITKRGQNVTFRCDPISEHNRLYWYRQTLGQGPEFLTYFQNEAQLEKSRLLSDRFSAERPKGSFSTLEIQRTEQGDSAMYLCASRGRTGMNTEAFFGQGTRLTVV.

A few counts support this clonotype. The V call is TRBV15, the J call TRBJ1-1; no clear D gene. Germline V CDR1 and CDR2: LNHNV, YYDKDF (reference sequence). Trimming shortened V by 1 base and J by 1 base, and 7 bases separated the two germline ends. CDR3 length: 14 residues. CDR3 in amino acids: CATSRGVGNTEAFF. The CDR3 DNA reads as TGTGCCACCAGCAGAGGAGTCGGGAACACTGAAGCTTTCTTT.